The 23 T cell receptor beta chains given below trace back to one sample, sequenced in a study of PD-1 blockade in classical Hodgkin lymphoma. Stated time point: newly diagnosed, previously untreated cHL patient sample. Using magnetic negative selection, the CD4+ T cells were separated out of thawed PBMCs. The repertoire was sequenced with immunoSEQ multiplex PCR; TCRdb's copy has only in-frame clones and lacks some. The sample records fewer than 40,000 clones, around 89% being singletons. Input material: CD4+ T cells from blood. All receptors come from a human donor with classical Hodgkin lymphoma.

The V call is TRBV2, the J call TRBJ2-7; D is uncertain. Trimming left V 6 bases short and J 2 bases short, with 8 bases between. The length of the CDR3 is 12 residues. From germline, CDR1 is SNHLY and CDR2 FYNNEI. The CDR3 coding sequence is TGTGCCAGCAGCCCGGAAGCCTACGAGCAGTACTTC. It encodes CASSPEAYEQYF.

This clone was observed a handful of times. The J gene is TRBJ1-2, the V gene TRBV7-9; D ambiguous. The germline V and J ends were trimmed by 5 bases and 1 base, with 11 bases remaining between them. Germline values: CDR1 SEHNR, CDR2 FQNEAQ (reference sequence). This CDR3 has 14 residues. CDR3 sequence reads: CASSPPNHNYGYTF. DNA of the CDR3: TGTGCCAGCAGCCCTCCTAACCATAACTATGGCTACACCTTC.

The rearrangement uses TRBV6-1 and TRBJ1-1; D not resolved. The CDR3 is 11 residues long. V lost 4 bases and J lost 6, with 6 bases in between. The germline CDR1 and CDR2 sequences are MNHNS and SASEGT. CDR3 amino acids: CASSVVAEAFF. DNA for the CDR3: TGTGCCAGCAGTGTTGTAGCTGAAGCTTTCTTT.

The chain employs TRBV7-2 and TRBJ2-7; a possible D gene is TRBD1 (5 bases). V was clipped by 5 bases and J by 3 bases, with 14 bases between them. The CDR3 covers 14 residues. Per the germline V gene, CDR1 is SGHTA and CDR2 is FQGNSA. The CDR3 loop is CASSHTGVYYEQYF. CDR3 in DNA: TGTGCCAGCAGCCATACAGGTGTTTACTACGAGCAGTACTTC.

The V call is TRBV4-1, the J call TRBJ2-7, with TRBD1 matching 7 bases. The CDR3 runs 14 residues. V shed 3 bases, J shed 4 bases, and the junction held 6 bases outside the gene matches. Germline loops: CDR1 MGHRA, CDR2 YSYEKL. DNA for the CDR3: TGCGCCAGCAGCCACCCGGGGACAGCATACGAGCAGTACTTC. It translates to CASSHPGTAYEQYF.

In DNA, the CDR3 is TGCAGCGTTGAGGAATATGGCTACACCTTC. Encoded protein: CSVEEYGYTF. The V and J genes are TRBV29-1 and TRBJ1-2; no definite D call. The CDR3 sequence is 10 residues long. CDR1 and CDR2 from the germline V gene are SQVTM and ANQGSEA. V lost 3 bases to trimming and J lost 5 bases, with 4 bases between them.

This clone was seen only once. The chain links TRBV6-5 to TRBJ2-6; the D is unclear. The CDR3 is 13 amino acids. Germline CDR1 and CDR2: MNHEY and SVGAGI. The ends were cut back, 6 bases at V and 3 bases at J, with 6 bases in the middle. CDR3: CASRLDGANVLTF. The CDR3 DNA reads TGTGCCAGCAGGCTCGATGGGGCCAACGTCCTGACTTTC.

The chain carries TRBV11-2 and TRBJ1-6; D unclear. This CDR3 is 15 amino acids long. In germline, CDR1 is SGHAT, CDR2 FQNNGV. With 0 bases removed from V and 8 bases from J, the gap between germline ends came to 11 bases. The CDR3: CASSLDGLTYSPLHF. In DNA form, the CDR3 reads TGTGCCAGCAGCTTAGACGGATTAACTTATTCACCCCTCCACTTT.

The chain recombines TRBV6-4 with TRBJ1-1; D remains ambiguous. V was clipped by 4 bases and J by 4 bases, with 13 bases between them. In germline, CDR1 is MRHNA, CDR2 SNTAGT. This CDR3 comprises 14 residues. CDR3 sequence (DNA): TGTGCCAGCAGTGTTCAATTTGGGAGCACTGAAGCTTTCTTT. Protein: CASSVQFGSTEAFF.

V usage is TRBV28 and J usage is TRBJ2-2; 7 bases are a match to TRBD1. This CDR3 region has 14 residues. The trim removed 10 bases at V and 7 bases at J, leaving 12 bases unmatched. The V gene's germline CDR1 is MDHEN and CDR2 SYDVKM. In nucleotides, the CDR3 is TGTGCCACCATATCGGGACAGTTCATCGGGGAGCTGTTTTTT. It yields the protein CATISGQFIGELFF. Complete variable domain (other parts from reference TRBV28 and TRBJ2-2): DVKVTQSSRYLVKRTGEKVFLECVQDMDHENMFWYRQDPGLGLRLIYFSYDVKMKEKGDIPEGYSVSREKKERFSLILESASTNQTSMYLCATISGQFIGELFFGEGSRLTVL.

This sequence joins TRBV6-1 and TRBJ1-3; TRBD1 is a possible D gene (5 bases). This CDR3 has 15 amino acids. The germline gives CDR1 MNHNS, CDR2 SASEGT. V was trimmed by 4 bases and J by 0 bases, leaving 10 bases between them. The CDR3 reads CASSVGQPSGNTIYF. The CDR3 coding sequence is TGTGCCAGCAGTGTGGGGCAGCCCTCTGGAAACACCATATATTTT.

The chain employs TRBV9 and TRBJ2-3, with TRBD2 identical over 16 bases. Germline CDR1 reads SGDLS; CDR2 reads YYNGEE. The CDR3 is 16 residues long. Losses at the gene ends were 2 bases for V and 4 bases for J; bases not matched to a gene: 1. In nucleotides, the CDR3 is TGTGCCAGCAGCGTGGGGACTAGCGGGGGGGCAGATACGCAGTATTTT. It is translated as CASSVGTSGGADTQYF.

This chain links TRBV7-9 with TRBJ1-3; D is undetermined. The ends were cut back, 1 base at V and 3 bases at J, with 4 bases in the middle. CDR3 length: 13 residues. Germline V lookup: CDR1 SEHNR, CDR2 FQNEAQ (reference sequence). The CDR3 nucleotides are TGTGCCAGCAGCTTAGGGGGTGGAAACACCATATATTTT. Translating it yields CASSLGGGNTIYF.

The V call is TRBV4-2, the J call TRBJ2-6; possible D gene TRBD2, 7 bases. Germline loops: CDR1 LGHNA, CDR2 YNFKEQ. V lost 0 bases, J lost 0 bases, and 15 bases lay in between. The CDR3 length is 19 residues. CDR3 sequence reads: CASSQDAGAIPSGANVLTF. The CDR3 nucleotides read TGTGCCAGCAGCCAAGACGCGGGGGCCATACCCTCTGGGGCCAACGTCCTGACTTTC.

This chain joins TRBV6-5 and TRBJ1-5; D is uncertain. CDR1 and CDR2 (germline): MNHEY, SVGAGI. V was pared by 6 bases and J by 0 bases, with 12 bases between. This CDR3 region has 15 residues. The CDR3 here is CASRKGRVSNQPQHF. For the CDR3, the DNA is TGTGCCAGCAGGAAGGGAAGGGTTAGCAATCAGCCCCAGCATTTT.

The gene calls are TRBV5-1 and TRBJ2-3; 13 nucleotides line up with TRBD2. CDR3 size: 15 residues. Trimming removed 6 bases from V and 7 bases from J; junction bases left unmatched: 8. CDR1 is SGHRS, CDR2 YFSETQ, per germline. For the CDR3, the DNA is TGCGCCAGCACCGTGACTAGCGGGAGGAGGAATACGCAGTATTTT. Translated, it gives CASTVTSGRRNTQYF.

CDR3: CATSRDGTGGKSYEQYF. CDR3 nucleotide sequence: TGTGCCACCAGCAGAGATGGGACAGGGGGCAAGTCCTACGAGCAGTACTTC. The chain joins TRBV15 to TRBJ2-7; 12 positions match TRBD1. This CDR3 region has 17 residues. V dropped 0 bases and J dropped 1; count of bases not matched to a gene: 4. Germline CDR1 and CDR2: LNHNV and YYDKDF (reference sequence).

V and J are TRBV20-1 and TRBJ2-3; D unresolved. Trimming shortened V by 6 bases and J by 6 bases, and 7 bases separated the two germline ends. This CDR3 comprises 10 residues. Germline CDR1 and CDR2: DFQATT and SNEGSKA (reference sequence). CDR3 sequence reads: CSAVADTQYF. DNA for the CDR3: TGCAGTGCCGTGGCCGATACGCAGTATTTT.

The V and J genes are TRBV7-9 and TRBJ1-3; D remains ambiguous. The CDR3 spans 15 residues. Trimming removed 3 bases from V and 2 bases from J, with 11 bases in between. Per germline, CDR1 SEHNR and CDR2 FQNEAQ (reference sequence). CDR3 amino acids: CASSFYSVAGNTIYF. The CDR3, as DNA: TGTGCCAGCAGCTTTTACAGTGTTGCTGGAAACACCATATATTTT.

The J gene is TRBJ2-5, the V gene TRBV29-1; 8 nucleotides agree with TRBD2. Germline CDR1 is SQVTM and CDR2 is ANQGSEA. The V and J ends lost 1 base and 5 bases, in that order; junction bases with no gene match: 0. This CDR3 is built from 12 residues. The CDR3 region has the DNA TGCAGCGTTGAAGCGGGGGGGGAGACCCAGTACTTC. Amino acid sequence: CSVEAGGETQYF.

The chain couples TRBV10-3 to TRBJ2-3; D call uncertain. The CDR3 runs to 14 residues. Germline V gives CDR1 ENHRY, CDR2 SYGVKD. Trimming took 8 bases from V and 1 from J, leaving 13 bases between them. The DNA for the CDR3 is TGTGCCATCGAATCCGCCTATGGCACAGATACGCAGTATTTT. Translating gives CAIESAYGTDTQYF.

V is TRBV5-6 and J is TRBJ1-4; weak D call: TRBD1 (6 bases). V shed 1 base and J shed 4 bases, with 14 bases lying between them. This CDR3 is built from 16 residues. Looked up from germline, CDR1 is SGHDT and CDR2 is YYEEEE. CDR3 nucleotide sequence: TGTGCCAGCAGCTTGAGGTCGACAGGACTTAATGAAAAACTGTTTTTT. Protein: CASSLRSTGLNEKLFF.

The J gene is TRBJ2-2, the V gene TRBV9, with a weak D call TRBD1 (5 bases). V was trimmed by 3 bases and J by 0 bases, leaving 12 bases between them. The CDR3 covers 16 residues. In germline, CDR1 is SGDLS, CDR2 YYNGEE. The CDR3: CASSATAYANTGELFF. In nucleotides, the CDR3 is TGTGCCAGCAGCGCGACAGCTTACGCGAACACCGGGGAGCTGTTTTTT.